This T cell receptor (beta chain) appears in the sequencing data of a study of cytomegalovirus exposure and HLA in healthy donors (dated by TCRdb to about 2017). For the study in its entirety: In an earlier analysis of roughly 500 of the donors, 276 Gb of sequence data and 90 million to 120 million unique TCR beta sequences from roughly 180 million T cells were reported. An early release that covered about 640 HLA-typed donors contained approximately 300 gigabases of sequencing data and about 93 million unique TCR sequences. Of the 300 to 500 genotyped donors, 70% to 90% were placed in the genetic ancestry cluster associated with self-reported Caucasian donors. The study aimed to test whether cataloging public T cell receptors could reveal signatures of past pathogen exposure. The study profiled the T cell repertoires of hundreds of subjects by immunosequencing and related them to cytomegalovirus serostatus. Besides the first cohort of 666 subjects, a separate validation cohort made up of 120 different subjects was used. To predict cytomegalovirus infection status, the study brought together high-throughput TCR immunosequencing, statistical association of individual TCRs with disease status, and machine learning. To study patterns of TCR occurrence, a later analysis re-analyzed previously published TCR beta repertoires from just over 650 donors and added high-resolution HLA genotyping. Rather than using new phenotypic data, the later analysis identified candidate immune exposures from TCR beta sequences and from how often those sequences occurred across donors. An earlier analysis of 587 of the donors used high-throughput TCR beta sequencing to judge whether each TCR beta V gene segment behaved as functional or pseudogenic. Alongside the repertoire data, information on donor age, sex, ethnicity and CMV serostatus was compiled. Genome-wide SNP genotypes for about 60% of the roughly 670 donors were used in a later genetic analysis, which treated that subset as a discovery cohort. Every repertoire in the discovery cohort had been generated on one and the same sequencing platform. Both class I and class II loci were covered by HLA typing, at four-digit resolution. The number of donors typed differed by locus, with roughly 629-640 for A, B, C, DRB1 and DQB1, about 500 for DQA1, over 600 for DPA1, and around 450 for DPB1. A few DR-DQ haplotypes were treated as single units for association and clustering because of strong linkage in the cohort. On average, about 200,000 unique TCR beta nucleotide sequences were sequenced per donor among about 400 genotyped donors of the cohort, with roughly a sixth of those sequences being non-productive. The investigation overall reported the following: According to the authors, the approach could potentially be generalized to other disease states and immunological phenotypes. In a later analysis, TCR association rates were found to vary across HLA loci, with the most associated TCRs seen for DRB1 alleles and the fewest for HLA-C alleles. At a false discovery rate of 0.05, a later analysis linked some 18,000 TCR beta sequences to specific HLA alleles. A later analysis found that most CMV-associated TCR beta chains appeared HLA-restricted, with HLA associations seemingly driven largely by CMV exposure. Strong co-occurrence of HLA alleles, especially DR and DQ, made assigning TCR associations to individual alleles difficult. Because counts were too low, roughly 17 rarely observed V segments, including chromosome 9 orphons, were left out of the earlier analysis of a few hundred of the donors. A further reported finding was that TCR beta sequences accurately predicted the HLA-A and HLA-B alleles for most subjects in the first cohort. Across donors, most TCR sequences were observed very rarely, whereas some public TCRs were present in many individuals. In a later genetic analysis, a missense DCLRE1C variant was associated with V-gene and J-gene trimming of TCR beta chains, and the association was replicated in an independent cohort. Sequencing depth was assumed to be roughly uniform across donors in the presence/absence analyses, though that assumption may not hold. In vitro tests confirmed that a few of the cytomegalovirus-associated TCR beta chains recognize cytomegalovirus antigens. A later analysis reported that several top co-occurrence clusters appeared linked to parvovirus B19, influenza, CMV and Epstein-Barr virus. The cohort was sequenced for TCR beta chains only, and without alpha or paired-chain data the features that could be detected were limited. The sequencing pipeline was judged likely to have produced a cluster of highly shared sequence variants as a technical artifact. The 87-base-pair reads could not distinguish some IMGT-functional V segments, including TRBV6-2 and TRBV6-3, so those segments were excluded. According to a later genetic analysis, donors in an Asian-associated ancestry cluster had fewer N-insertions in productive TCRs than the roughly 670-donor mean. The only immune exposure information available for the cohort was CMV serostatus. HLA typing was unavailable for some donors at each locus, so association tests used only the typed subset. Correlated functional status among segregating V segments might reflect linkage disequilibrium, but an unknown experimental factor could not be ruled out. In an earlier analysis of approximately 600 of the donors, most TCR beta V segments were observed in productive rearrangements about 90% or about 30% of the time, broadly matching IMGT annotations. In both the original and validation cohorts, the classifier was reported to diagnose cytomegalovirus status with high specificity and sensitivity. In a later analysis, HLA-associated TCR beta chains were found to be more clonally expanded and to have lower generation probabilities than equally common non-associated chains. The study listed around 160 TCR beta chains as associated with cytomegalovirus.

Worth noting for this clone: It has no known antigen specificity. No base-level quality is on record; no much larger clone is a single base apart.

The cohort consisted of 600 or so healthy bone marrow donors. At the time of sampling, all cohort members were nominally healthy, though unrecorded immune exposures were likely present. The donor was CMV seronegative and belonged to the group of roughly 330 seronegative cohort members. Each donor provided a peripheral blood sample, and peripheral blood mononuclear cells were used for TCR beta sequencing. Genomic DNA was extracted from the blood cell samples with the Qiagen DNeasy Blood Extraction Kit. Library prep was done by the immunoSEQ multiplex PCR assay. For the multiplex PCR, a mixture combining 60 forward primers for TCR Vbeta segments and 13 reverse primers for TCR Jbeta segments was used. The CDR3 region of rearranged TCR beta genes was amplified from genomic DNA by a multiplex PCR assay. Amplified TCR beta libraries were sequenced as 87-base-pair reads on the Illumina HiSeq System. The authors processed their data as follows. A later analysis counted about 82 million unique TCR beta chains across the 550 to 800 repertoires, and 10 million to 11 million of these chains were shared by at least two donors. Raw reads were error-corrected and collapsed into unique sequences with a nearest-neighbor algorithm that merged closely related sequences to remove PCR and sequencing errors. V, D and J gene segments were assigned by aligning CDR3 sequences to IMGT reference sequences. For a sequence to be retained, a match of at least six nucleotides to both a V gene segment and a J gene segment was required. A rearrangement counted as productive if the CDR3 had no stop codons and remained in frame with V and J, and every other rearrangement counted as non-productive. CDR3 was defined according to IMGT convention as the region running from the second conserved V-encoded cysteine to the conserved J-encoded phenylalanine. The earlier analysis of 550 to 650 of the donors excluded any sequence lacking an unambiguous match to a single V gene segment. In an earlier analysis of several hundred of the donors, V segments were called functional above 56.7% productive rearrangements and were called segregating when the between-donor standard deviation exceeded 5%. A statistical classification framework was built to diagnose cytomegalovirus status from the catalog of TCR beta chain sequences. A later analysis assigned V and J genes by comparing TCR nucleotide sequences with IMGT/GENE-DB human TR gene sequences. Using the TCRdist pipeline, a later analysis assigned CDR3 sequences along with most-parsimonious VDJ recombination scenarios. In a later analysis, each TCR beta chain was defined by its CDR3 amino acid sequence together with its V-gene family, and reads lacking a unique V-gene family were excluded. As a way to deal with suspected cross-contamination and a sequencing artifact, a later analysis dropped roughly 620 nucleotide sequences that were highly shared and had low generation probability. A later analysis calculated a clonal expansion index for each public chain from normalized within-repertoire ranks of inferred template counts. Generation probabilities in a later analysis came from a VDJ recombination model fitted to out-of-frame rearrangements, and those results were checked against IGoR. Hypergeometric tests were used in a later analysis to score TCR-TCR, TCR-HLA and TCR-CMV co-occurrence, with a repertoire-size bias correction applied to the TCR pairs. False discovery rates were estimated in a later analysis by permuting HLA or CMV assignments 20 times. In a later analysis, co-occurring TCRs were grouped with DBSCAN, and TCRdist sequence similarity was added when clustering was performed within HLA-allele-positive subsets. Repertoires with fewer than 30,000 or more than 120,000 public chains were left out of co-occurrence clustering, as were several repertoires with anomalous nucleotide sharing. TCRdb took this table from immuneACCESS and kept in-frame rearrangements with V and J called. Such tables lack part of the clones; where checked against another copy, unresolved V genes explain under half of the gap, and the rest is unexplained. The DNA gave D and trimming, while V, J and clone size come from that table. This sample gives roughly 150,000 clones in total; over 70% of them show up just once. In total, the top ten clones hold approximately 2.8% of the sample.

V is clipped by 7 bases and J by 4 bases, and the sequence between their germline boundaries is 13 bases long. Including the terminal cysteine and phenylalanine, the CDR3 comprises 13 residues. Of all the DNA, just the CDR3 is kept, 39 bases in frame from base 1. Looking up the germline V gene yields CDR1 LGHNA and CDR2 YNFKEQ. In this chain, TRBV4-2 is recombined with TRBJ2-5; the D gene is perhaps TRBD1, on 5 matching bases. This sequence originates from a male donor in good health and CMV-seronegative. Sample: PBMCs. The nucleotide sequence reads as follows: TGTGCCAGCAAAGGGGCAGCCTCAGAGACCCAGTACTTC. This sequence encodes CASKGAASETQYF.